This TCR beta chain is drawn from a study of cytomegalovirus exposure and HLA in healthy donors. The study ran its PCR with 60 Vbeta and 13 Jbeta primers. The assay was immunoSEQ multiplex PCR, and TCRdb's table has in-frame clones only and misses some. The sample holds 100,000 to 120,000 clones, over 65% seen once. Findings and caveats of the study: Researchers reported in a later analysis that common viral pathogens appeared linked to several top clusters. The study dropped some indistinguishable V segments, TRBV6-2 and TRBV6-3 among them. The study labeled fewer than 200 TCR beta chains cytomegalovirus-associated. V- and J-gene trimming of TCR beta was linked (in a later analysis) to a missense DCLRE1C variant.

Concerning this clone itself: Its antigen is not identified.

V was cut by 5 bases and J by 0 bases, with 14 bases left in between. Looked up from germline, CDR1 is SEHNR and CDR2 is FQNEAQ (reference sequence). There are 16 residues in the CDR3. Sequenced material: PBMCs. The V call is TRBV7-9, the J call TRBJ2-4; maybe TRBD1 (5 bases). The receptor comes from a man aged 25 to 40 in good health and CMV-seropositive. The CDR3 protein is CASSKQTVLAKNIQYF. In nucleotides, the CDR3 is TGTGCCAGCAGCAAACAGACAGTTCTAGCCAAAAACATTCAGTACTTC. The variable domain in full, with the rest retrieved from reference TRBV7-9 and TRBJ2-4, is DTGVSQNPRHKITKRGQNVTFRCDPISEHNRLYWYRQTLGQGPEFLTYFQNEAQLEKSRLLSDRFSAERPKGSFSTLEIQRTEQGDSAMYLCASSKQTVLAKNIQYFGAGTRLSVL.